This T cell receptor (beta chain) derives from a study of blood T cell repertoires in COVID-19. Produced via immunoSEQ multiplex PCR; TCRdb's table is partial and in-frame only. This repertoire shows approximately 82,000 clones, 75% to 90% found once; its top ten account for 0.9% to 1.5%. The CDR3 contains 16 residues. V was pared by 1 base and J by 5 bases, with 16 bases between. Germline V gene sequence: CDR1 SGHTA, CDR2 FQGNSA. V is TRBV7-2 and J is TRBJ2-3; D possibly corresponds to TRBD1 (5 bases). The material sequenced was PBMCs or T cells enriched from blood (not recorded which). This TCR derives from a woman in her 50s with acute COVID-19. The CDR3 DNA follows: TGTGCCAGCAGCTTAGTGTGGATGGCTAGGGGAGATACGCAGTATTTT. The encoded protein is CASSLVWMARGDTQYF.